This T cell receptor beta chain was captured in a study of T cells in Graves' hyperthyroidism and ophthalmopathy. The table lists this clonotype with a few counts. The antigen remains unidentified. Regarding the study as a whole: Ophthalmopathy was told apart from stable hyperthyroidism by a 13 V-J model. Blood also held most thyroid clonotypes expanded beyond 0.001.

TCR beta CDR3 sequences were amplified from RNA transcripts. In the first-round RT-PCR of the TCR CDR3, the HTBI primer set was used. TCRdb used MiXCR to reprocess the multiplex PCR reads, holding one entry per CDR3 protein. The table lists 600,000 or so distinct CDR3 sequences, around 16% of them singletons. The clonotype comes from a woman aged 25 to 39 with Graves' hyperthyroidism. Sequenced material: blood.

CDR3 amino acids: CASSSTGGRTYEQYF. In DNA, the CDR3 is TGTGCCAGCAGTTCCACGGGAGGACGGACCTACGAGCAGTACTTC. V gene TRBV27 combines with J gene TRBJ2-7, with 7 bases that match TRBD2. V shed 4 bases, J shed 2 bases, and the junction held 8 bases outside the gene matches. CDR1 is MNHEY, CDR2 SMNVEV, per germline (reference sequence). The CDR3 spans 15 residues.